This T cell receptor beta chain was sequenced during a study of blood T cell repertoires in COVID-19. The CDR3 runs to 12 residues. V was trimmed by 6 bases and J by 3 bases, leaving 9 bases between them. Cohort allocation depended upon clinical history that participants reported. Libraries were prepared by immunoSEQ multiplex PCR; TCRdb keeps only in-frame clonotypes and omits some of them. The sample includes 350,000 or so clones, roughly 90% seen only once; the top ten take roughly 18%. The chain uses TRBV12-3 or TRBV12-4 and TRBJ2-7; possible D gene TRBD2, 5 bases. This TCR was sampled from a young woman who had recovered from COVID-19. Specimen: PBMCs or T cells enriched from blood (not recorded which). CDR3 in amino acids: CASSSAGYEQYF. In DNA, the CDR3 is TGTGCCAGCAGCTCGGCGGGCTACGAGCAGTACTTC.